The 13 T cell receptor beta chains below all came from one sample that was sequenced in a study of cytomegalovirus exposure and HLA in healthy donors. PCR primers comprised 60 Vbeta and 13 Jbeta primers. Repertoires were generated with immunoSEQ multiplex PCR, while TCRdb's copy carries only in-frame clones and drops some. The sample lists about 200,000 clones, approximately 82% occurring once. What was sequenced was PBMCs. These receptors all stem from a man aged 18 to 35 in good health and CMV-seronegative.

This chain uses TRBV30 with TRBJ2-5, with D perhaps matching TRBD2 (5 bases). The V end lost 4 bases, the J end lost 1 base, and 13 bases lay between the germline ends. The length of the CDR3 is 14 residues. In germline, CDR1 is GTSNPN, CDR2 SVGIG (reference sequence). This chain's CDR3 is CAWKGRGSQETQYF. Here the CDR3 DNA reads TGTGCCTGGAAAGGGCGAGGGAGCCAAGAGACCCAGTACTTC.

The chain links TRBV28 to TRBJ2-7; 11 positions agree with TRBD1. The length of the CDR3 is 15 residues. After removal of 5 bases from V and 3 bases from J, the junction contained 6 bases not matched to a gene. Looked up from germline, CDR1 is MDHEN and CDR2 is SYDVKM. The CDR3 loop is CASSPTGTGGYEQYF. As DNA, the CDR3 is TGTGCCAGCAGTCCTACCGGGACAGGGGGCTACGAGCAGTACTTC.

The count of this clone is one. The sample has other DNA sequences that encode this CDR3 too. The V call is TRBV5-4, the J call TRBJ2-1, with TRBD1 as a possible D gene (5 bases). CDR1 and CDR2 from the germline V gene are SGHNT and YYREEE (reference sequence). The V gene lost 2 bases and the J gene lost 6 bases, with 6 bases spanning the gap. This CDR3 spans 12 amino acids. For the CDR3, the DNA is TGTGCCAGCAGCTTAGACAGCAATGAGCAGTTCTTC. Its protein is CASSLDSNEQFF.

The chain is built from TRBV28 and TRBJ1-1, with 8 bases lining up with TRBD1. This CDR3 is built from 12 residues. The germline V gene encodes CDR1 MDHEN and CDR2 SYDVKM. V shed 8 bases, J shed 11 bases, and the junction held 10 bases outside the gene matches. CDR3 loop: CASRRQGAGAFF. CDR3 in DNA: TGTGCCAGCCGACGGCAGGGGGCTGGGGCTTTCTTT.

There are a few counts of this clone. V is TRBV7-8 and J is TRBJ1-5; the D is unclear. V lost 1 base and J 0 bases, leaving 10 bases between the germline ends. The CDR3 covers 16 residues. Per germline, CDR1 SGHVS and CDR2 FQNEAQ. The CDR3 DNA follows: TGTGCCAGCAGCTTAGGTGTTGGAGGTAGCAATCAGCCCCAGCATTTT. Residues: CASSLGVGGSNQPQHF.

This chain joins TRBV7-9 and TRBJ1-5; a possible D gene is TRBD1 (6 bases). V lost 5 bases to trimming and J lost 0 bases, with 14 bases between them. The CDR3 loop spans 16 amino acids. Germline CDR1 reads SEHNR; CDR2 reads FQNEAQ (reference sequence). CDR3 sequence: CASSQDKGHSNQPQHF. Here the CDR3 DNA reads TGTGCCAGCAGCCAGGACAAGGGACATAGCAATCAGCCCCAGCATTTT.

This sequence joins TRBV30 and TRBJ1-1; the D gene is possibly TRBD1 (6 bases). V was pared by 0 bases and J by 1 base, with 12 bases between. CDR1 and CDR2 from the germline V gene are GTSNPN and SVGIG (reference sequence). This CDR3 contains 15 residues. CDR3 loop: CAWSVWDIKNTEAFF. The CDR3 DNA is TGTGCCTGGAGTGTGTGGGACATAAAGAACACTGAAGCTTTCTTT.

V and J are TRBV11-2 and TRBJ2-1; possibly TRBD2 for D (6 bases). Germline CDR1 is SGHAT and CDR2 is FQNNGV. CDR3 size: 13 residues. The germline V and J ends were trimmed by 2 bases and 7 bases, with 9 bases remaining between them. CDR3 nucleotides: TGTGCCAGCAGCTTATGGCGGGATAATGAGCAGTTCTTC. Translated, it gives CASSLWRDNEQFF.

The chain combines TRBV7-3 with TRBJ1-5, with 7 bases aligning to TRBD1. The CDR3 is 16 amino acids. Germline assignment: CDR1 SGHTA and CDR2 FQGTGA. CDR3 sequence: CPPAEIGGQFNQPQHF. DNA of the CDR3: TGTCCGCCAGCAGAAATAGGGGGACAGTTCAATCAGCCCCAGCATTTT.

This rearrangement joins TRBV19 to TRBJ2-5; 10 bases fit TRBD1. V shed 3 bases, J shed 3 bases, and the junction held 10 bases outside the gene matches. Germline assignment: CDR1 LNHDA and CDR2 SQIVND (reference sequence). CDR3 length: 17 residues. CDR3 bases: TGTGCCAGTAGTATGGGGTGGTGGGGGACAGGGGAAGAGACCCAGTACTTC. This gives the protein CASSMGWWGTGEETQYF.

CDR3 nucleotides: TGTGCCAGCAGTTACCGCACGGACCTAGCCTATGGCTACACCTTC. Encoded protein: CASSYRTDLAYGYTF. V is TRBV6-5 and J is TRBJ1-2; D is undetermined. The CDR3 runs to 15 residues. Deletions cut 2 bases from V and 4 bases from J, with 14 bases between. Germline V gives CDR1 MNHEY, CDR2 SVGAGI.

J is TRBJ1-1 and V is TRBV7-9, with 9 positions matching TRBD1. The V and J ends lost 4 bases and 1 base, in that order; junction bases with no gene match: 7. The CDR3 has 16 amino acids. Germline assignment: CDR1 SEHNR and CDR2 FQNEAQ (reference sequence). The CDR3, as DNA: TGTGCCAGCAGCTGGGGACAGGGCCTTCCGAACACTGAAGCTTTCTTT. Amino acids: CASSWGQGLPNTEAFF.

The count of this clone is one. CDR3 sequence (DNA): TGTGCCAGCAGCTTTAGCGGGAGCGGCACCTACGAGCAGTACTTC. Protein product: CASSFSGSGTYEQYF. The V call is TRBV7-9, the J call TRBJ2-7; 9 nucleotides line up with TRBD2. V trimming: 3 bases; J trimming: 2 bases; junction bases outside the gene matches: 5. Germline V gene sequence: CDR1 SEHNR, CDR2 FQNEAQ (reference sequence). The CDR3 contains 15 residues.